The sequence of this T cell receptor (beta chain) was determined in a study of identical twins. TCRdb passed the 5' RACE reads through MiXCR, listing each CDR3 protein once. Of fewer than 900,000 distinct CDR3 sequences in the sample, roughly 20% are singletons; the top ten hold approximately 14%. Only a few counts were recorded for this clonotype. Germline V lookup: CDR1 DFQATT, CDR2 SNEGSKA (reference sequence). This CDR3 is built from 12 residues. V was clipped by 6 bases and J by 6 bases, with 15 bases between them. This same sample was also part of a study on T cells expressing NK-cell markers. This second report adds: Researchers got TCR beta repertoires out of sorted CD3+CD56+NKG2C+, CD3+CD56+NKG2C- and CD3+CD56-NKG2C+ T cells. Dominant NKG2C+ clonotypes were found to form about 1.0-7.5% of CD8+ T cells in 5 or 6 donors.

Input material: PBMCs. The receptor was isolated from a woman under 30 in good health. The V and J genes are TRBV20-1 and TRBJ2-7; maybe TRBD2 (7 bases). The CDR3 sequence is CSARGAAGEQYF. CDR3 nucleotide sequence: TGCAGTGCCCGGGGGGCAGCGGGCGAGCAGTACTTC.